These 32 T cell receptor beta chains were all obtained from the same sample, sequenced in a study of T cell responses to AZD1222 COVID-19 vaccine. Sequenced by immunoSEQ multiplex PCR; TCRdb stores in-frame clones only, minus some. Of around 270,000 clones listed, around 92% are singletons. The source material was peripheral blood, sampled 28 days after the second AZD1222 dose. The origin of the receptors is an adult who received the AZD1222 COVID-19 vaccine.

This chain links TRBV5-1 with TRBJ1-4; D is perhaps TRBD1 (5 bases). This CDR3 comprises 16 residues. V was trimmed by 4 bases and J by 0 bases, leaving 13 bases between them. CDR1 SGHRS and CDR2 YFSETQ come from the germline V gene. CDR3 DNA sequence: TGCGCCAGCAGCACCGGACACCGAGCAACTAATGAAAAACTGTTTTTT. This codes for CASSTGHRATNEKLFF.

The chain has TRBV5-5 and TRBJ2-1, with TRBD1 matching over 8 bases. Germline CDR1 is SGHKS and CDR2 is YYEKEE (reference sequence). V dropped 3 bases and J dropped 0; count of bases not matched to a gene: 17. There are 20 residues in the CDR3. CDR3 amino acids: CASSSRTGITTSYSYNEQFF. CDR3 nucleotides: TGTGCCAGCAGCTCTCGGACAGGGATCACAACCTCATACTCCTACAATGAGCAGTTCTTC.

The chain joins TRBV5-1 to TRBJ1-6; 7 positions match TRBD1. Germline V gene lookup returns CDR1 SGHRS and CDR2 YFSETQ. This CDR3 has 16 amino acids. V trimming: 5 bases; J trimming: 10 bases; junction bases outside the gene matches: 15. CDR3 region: CASRKTRQGVGSPLHF. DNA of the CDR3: TGCGCCAGCAGGAAAACCCGACAGGGAGTAGGGTCACCCCTCCACTTT.

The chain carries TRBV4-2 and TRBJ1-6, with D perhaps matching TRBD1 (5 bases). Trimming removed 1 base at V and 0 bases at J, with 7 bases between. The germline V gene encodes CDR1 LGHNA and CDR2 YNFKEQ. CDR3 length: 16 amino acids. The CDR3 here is CASSQGGVSYNSPLHF. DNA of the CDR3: TGTGCCAGCAGCCAAGGAGGGGTCTCCTATAATTCACCCCTCCACTTT.

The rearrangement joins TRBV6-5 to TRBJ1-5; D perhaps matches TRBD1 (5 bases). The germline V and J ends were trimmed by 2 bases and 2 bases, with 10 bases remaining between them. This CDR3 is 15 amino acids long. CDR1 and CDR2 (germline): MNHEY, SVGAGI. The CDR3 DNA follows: TGTGCCAGCAGTTACGGCGGGGGGGGCAATCAGCCCCAGCATTTT. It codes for CASSYGGGGNQPQHF.

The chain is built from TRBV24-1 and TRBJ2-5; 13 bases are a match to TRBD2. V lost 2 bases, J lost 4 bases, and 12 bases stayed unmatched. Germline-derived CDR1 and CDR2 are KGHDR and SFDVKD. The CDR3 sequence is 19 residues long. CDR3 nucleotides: TGTGCCACCAGTGATTCTTTTGGACTAGCGGGAGAAAGCGGAGAGACCCAGTACTTC. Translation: CATSDSFGLAGESGETQYF.

The CDR3 bases are TGTGCCAGCAGCTTAGACAGGGTTGCAGATACGCAGTATTTT. The encoded protein is CASSLDRVADTQYF. The genes are TRBV5-4 and TRBJ2-3, with TRBD1 matching 7 bases. CDR3 length equals 14 residues. CDR1 is SGHNT, CDR2 YYREEE, per germline (reference sequence). V was pared by 2 bases and J by 4 bases, with 4 bases of the junction left unmatched.

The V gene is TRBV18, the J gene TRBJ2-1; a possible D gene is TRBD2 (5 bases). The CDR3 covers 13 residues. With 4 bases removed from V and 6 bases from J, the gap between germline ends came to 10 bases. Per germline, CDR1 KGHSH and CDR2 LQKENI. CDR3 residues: CASSRVGVNEQFF. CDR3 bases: TGTGCCAGCTCACGAGTGGGAGTCAATGAGCAGTTCTTC.

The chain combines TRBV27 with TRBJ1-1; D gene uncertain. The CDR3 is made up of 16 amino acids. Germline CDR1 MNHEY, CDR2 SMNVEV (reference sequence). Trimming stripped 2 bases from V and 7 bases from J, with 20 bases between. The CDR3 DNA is TGTGCCAGCAGTTTAAGCCTCCAGGCCGGGCTTGGTGAAGCTTTCTTT. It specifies CASSLSLQAGLGEAFF.

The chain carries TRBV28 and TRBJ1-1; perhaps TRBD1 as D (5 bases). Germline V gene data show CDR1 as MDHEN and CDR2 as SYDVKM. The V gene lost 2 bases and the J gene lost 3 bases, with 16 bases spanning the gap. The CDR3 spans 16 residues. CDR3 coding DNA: TGTGCCAGCAGTTTAAGCAAGGGGACCCTCGACACTGAAGCTTTCTTT. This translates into CASSLSKGTLDTEAFF.

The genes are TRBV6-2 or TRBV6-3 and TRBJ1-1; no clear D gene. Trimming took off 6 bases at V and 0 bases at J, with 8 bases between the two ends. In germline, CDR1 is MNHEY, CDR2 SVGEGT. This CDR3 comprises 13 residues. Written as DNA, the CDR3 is TGTGCCAGCAGCCCAGGAATGAACACTGAAGCTTTCTTT. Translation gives CASSPGMNTEAFF.

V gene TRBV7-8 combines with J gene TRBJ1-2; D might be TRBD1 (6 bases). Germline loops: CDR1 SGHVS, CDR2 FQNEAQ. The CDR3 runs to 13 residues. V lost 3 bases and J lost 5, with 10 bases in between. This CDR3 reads CASSFGQKYGYTF. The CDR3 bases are TGTGCCAGCAGCTTCGGACAGAAATATGGCTACACCTTC.

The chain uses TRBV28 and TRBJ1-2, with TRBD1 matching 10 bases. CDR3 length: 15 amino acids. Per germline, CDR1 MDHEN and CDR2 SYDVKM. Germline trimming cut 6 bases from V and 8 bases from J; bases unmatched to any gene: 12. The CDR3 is CASRSFGQGDPGYTF. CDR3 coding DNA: TGTGCCAGCAGATCATTCGGACAGGGGGACCCCGGCTACACCTTC.

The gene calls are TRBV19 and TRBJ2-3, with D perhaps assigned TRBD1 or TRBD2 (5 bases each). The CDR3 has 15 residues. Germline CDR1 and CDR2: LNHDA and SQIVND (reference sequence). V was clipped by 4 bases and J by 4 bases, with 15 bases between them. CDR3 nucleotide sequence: TGTGCCAGTAGTACCGGGGCCCTCCGGGCAGATACGCAGTATTTT. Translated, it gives CASSTGALRADTQYF.

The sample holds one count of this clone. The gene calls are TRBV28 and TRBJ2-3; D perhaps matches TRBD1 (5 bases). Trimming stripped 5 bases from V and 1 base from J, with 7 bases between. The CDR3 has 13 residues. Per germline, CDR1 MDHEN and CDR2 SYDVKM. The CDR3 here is CASSKGGTDTQYF. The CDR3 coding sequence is TGTGCCAGCAGTAAAGGGGGCACAGATACGCAGTATTTT.

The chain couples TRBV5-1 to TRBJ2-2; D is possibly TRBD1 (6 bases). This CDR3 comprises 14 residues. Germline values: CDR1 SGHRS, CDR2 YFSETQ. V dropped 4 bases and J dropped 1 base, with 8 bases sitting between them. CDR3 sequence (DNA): TGCGCCAGCAGCCCGACAGGGAACACCGGGGAGCTGTTTTTT. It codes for CASSPTGNTGELFF.

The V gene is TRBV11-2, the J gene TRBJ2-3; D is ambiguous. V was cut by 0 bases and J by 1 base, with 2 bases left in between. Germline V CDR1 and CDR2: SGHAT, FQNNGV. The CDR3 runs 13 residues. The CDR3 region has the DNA TGTGCCAGCAGCTTAGATCGCACAGATACGCAGTATTTT. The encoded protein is CASSLDRTDTQYF.

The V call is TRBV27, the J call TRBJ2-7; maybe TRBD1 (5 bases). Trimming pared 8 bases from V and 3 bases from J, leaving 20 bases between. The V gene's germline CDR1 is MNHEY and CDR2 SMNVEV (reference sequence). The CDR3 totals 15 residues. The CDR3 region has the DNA TGTGCCAGCGGCGCCCGGACACAAGGTTTCTACGAGCAGTACTTC. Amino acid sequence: CASGARTQGFYEQYF.

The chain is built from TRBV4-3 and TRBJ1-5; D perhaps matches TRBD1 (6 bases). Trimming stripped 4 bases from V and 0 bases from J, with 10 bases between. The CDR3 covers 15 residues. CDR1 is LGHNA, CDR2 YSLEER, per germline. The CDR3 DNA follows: TGCGCCAGCAGCCCGGACAGATTTAGCAATCAGCCCCAGCATTTT. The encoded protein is CASSPDRFSNQPQHF.

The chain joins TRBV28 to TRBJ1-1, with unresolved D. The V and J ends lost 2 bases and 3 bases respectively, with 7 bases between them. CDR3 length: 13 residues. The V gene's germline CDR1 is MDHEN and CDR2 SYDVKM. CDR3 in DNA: TGTGCCAGCAGTTTAGGAGTTTACACTGAAGCTTTCTTT. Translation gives CASSLGVYTEAFF.

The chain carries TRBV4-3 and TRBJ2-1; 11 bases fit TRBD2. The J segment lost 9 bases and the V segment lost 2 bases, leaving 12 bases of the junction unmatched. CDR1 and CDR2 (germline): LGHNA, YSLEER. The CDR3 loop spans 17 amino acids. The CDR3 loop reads CASSQLTGTSGVGEQFF. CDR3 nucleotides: TGCGCCAGCAGCCAACTCACCGGGACTAGCGGTGTAGGTGAGCAGTTCTTC.

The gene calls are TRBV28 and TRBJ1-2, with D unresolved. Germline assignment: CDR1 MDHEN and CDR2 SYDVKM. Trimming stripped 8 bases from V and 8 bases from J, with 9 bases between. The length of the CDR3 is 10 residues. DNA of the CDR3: TGTGCCAGCTCGAGGAGGGGCTACACCTTC. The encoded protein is CASSRRGYTF.

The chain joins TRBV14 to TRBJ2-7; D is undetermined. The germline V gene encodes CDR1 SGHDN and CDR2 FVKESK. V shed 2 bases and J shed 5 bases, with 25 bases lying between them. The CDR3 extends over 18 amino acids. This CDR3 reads CASSQISLGPESDHEQYF. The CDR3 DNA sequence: TGTGCCAGCAGCCAAATTTCTCTAGGACCTGAAAGCGACCACGAGCAGTACTTC.

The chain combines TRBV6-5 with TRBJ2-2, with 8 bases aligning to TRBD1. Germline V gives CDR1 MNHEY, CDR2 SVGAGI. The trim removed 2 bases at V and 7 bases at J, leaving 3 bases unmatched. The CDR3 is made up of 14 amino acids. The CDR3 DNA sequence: TGTGCCAGCAGTTACCGACAGGGGATCGGGGAGCTGTTTTTT. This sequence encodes CASSYRQGIGELFF.

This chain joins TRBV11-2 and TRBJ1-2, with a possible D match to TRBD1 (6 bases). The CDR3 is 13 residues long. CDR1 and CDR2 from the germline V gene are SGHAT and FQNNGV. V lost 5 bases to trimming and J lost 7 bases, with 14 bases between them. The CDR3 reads CASSRGQSGGYTF. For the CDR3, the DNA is TGTGCCAGCAGCCGCGGACAGAGCGGTGGCTACACCTTC.

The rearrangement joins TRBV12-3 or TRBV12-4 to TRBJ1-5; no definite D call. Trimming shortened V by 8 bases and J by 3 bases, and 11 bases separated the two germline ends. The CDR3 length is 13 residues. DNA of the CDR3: TGTGCCAGCCGAACTTACAACAATCAGCCCCAGCATTTT. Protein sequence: CASRTYNNQPQHF.

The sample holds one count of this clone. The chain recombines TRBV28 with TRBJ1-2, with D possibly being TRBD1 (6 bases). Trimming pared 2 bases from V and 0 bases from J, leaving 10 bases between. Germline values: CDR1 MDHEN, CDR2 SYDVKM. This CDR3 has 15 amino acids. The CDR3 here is CASSLGGASNYGYTF. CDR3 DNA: TGTGCCAGCAGTTTAGGGGGGGCGTCTAACTATGGCTACACCTTC.

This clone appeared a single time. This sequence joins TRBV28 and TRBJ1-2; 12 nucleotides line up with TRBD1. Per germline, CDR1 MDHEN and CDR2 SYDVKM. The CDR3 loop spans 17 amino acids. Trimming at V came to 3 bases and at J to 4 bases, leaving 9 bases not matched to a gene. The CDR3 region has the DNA TGTGCCAGCAGTTTGAAATCCCGGGACAGGGGGCCCTATGGCTACACCTTC. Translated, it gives CASSLKSRDRGPYGYTF.

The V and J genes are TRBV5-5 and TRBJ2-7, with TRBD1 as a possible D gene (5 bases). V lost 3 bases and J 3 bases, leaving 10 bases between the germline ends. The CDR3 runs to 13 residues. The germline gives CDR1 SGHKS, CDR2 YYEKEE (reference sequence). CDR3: CASSSDTNYEQYF. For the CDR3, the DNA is TGTGCCAGCAGCTCGGACACGAACTACGAGCAGTACTTC.

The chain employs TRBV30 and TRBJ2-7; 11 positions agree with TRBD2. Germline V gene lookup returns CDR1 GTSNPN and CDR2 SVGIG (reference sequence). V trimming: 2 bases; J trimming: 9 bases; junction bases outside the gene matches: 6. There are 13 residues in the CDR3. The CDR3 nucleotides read TGTGCCTGGAGTCTGGGACTAGCGGATCCGCAGTACTTC. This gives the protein CAWSLGLADPQYF.

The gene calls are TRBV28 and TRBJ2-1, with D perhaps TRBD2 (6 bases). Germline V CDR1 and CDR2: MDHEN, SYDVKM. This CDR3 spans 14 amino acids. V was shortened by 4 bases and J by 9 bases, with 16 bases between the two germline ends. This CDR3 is CASSSGLRVSEQFF. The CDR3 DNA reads TGTGCCAGCAGTTCCGGACTAAGAGTTAGTGAGCAGTTCTTC.

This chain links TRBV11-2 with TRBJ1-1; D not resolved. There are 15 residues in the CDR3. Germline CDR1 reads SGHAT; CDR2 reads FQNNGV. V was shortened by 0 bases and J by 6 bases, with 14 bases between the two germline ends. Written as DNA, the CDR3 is TGTGCCAGCAGCTTAGATCCTGTCTTCGGGGCTGAAGCTTTCTTT. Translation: CASSLDPVFGAEAFF.